The clone carrying this T cell receptor (beta chain) was seen a few times. Its antigen remains unidentified. All of the isolated RNA was reverse transcribed, so expressed TCRB transcripts were sequenced. TCRdb's copy holds only in-frame clones and misses some; the assay was immunoSEQ multiplex PCR. The data show around 160,000 clones, 6.5% to 10% seen once. CD45RO/CCR7/CD25/CD127/CD95/CD27 staining was used to isolate CD4+ naive, central memory, regulatory and stem cell-like memory cells by sorting. CDR3 length: 16 residues. Trimming pared 8 bases from V and 0 bases from J, leaving 19 bases between. Germline CDR1 reads SGHDN; CDR2 reads FVKESK. This entry is derived from a study of beta chain features in type 1 diabetes. Findings of the study overall: Moderate but significant shortening of TCRB CDR3s was recorded in all four CD4+ subsets from Type 1 diabetes patients.

The sequence derives from a woman aged 18-29 years with type 1 diabetes. Sequenced material: central memory CD4+ T cells from blood. The chain employs TRBV14 and TRBJ2-5, with D tentatively TRBD1 (5 bases). The CDR3 sequence is CASSQGAGRYQETQYF. CDR3 nucleotides: TGTGCCAGCTCCCAAGGGGCAGGGCGCTACCAAGAGACCCAGTACTTC. Based on the CDR3 plus reference TRBV14 and TRBJ2-5, the full variable domain is EAGVTQFPSHSVIEKGQTVTLRCDPISGHDNLYWYRRVMGKEIKFLLHFVKESKQDESGMPNNRFLAERTGGTYSTLKVQPAELEDSGVYFCASSQGAGRYQETQYFGPGTRLLVL.